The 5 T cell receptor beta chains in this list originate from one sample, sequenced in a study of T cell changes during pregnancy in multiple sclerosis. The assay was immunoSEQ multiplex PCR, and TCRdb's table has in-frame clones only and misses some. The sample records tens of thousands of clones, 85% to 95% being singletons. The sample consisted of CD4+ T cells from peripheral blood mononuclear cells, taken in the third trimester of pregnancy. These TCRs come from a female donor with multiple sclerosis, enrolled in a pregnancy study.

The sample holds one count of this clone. CDR3 in amino acids: CASSTRWGTSSYNEQFF. CDR3 coding DNA: TGTGCCAGTAGCACCCGTTGGGGTACTAGCTCCTACAATGAGCAGTTCTTC. The rearrangement links TRBV19 to TRBJ2-1; perhaps TRBD2 as D (5 bases). The CDR3 has 17 amino acids. The germline V gene encodes CDR1 LNHDA and CDR2 SQIVND (reference sequence). The germline V and J ends were trimmed by 6 bases and 0 bases, with 18 bases remaining between them.

CDR3 protein: CASSTGTRAFKQFF. The CDR3 DNA sequence: TGTGCCAGCAGTACCGGGACTAGGGCTTTTAAGCAGTTCTTC. The V call is TRBV6-6, the J call TRBJ2-1; TRBD2 matches at 8 bases. Unmatched junction bases numbered 11, after V lost 5 bases and J lost 11 bases. Germline V gives CDR1 MNHNY, CDR2 SVGAGI (reference sequence). The CDR3 runs 14 residues.

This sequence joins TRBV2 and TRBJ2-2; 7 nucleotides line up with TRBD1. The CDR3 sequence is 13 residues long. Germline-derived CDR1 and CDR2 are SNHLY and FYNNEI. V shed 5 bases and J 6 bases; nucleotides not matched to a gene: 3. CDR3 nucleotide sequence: TGTGCCAGCAGTAGACAGGGATCCGGGGAGCTGTTTTTT. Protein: CASSRQGSGELFF.

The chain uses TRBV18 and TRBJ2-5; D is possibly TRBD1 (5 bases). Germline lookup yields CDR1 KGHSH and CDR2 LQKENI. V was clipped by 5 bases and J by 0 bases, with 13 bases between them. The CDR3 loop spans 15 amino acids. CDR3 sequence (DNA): TGTGCCAGCTCAACAAGACAGAGTTACCAAGAGACCCAGTACTTC. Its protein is CASSTRQSYQETQYF.

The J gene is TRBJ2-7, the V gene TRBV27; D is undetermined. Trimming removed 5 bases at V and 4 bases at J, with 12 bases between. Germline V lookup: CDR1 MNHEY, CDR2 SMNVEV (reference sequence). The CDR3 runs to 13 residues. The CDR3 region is CASSTLPRYEQYF. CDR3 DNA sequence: TGTGCCAGCAGTACCCTACCCCGTTACGAGCAGTACTTC.